Below, 8 T cell receptor beta chains from the same sample are listed, as sequenced in a study of vaccination effects on CD4 cells after COVID-19. TCRdb's copy holds only in-frame clones and misses some; the assay was immunoSEQ multiplex PCR. The data contain tens of thousands of clones, around 85% of them singletons. Culture proceeded for approximately 9 days, and CD4+ T cells were then isolated. Each participant was given two doses of one vaccine (BNT162b2 or mRNA-1273). Antigen specificity for these receptors is unknown. Sample: CD4+ T cells from PBMCs cultured without peptide, taken after COVID-19 vaccination. The receptors were sampled from a human donor who received a COVID-19 vaccine.

The chain links TRBV7-8 to TRBJ1-3; D is possibly TRBD1 (6 bases). CDR1 is SGHVS and CDR2 is FQNEAQ in the germline V gene. Trimming stripped 4 bases from V and 1 base from J, with 8 bases between. This CDR3 is 14 amino acids long. The DNA for the CDR3 is TGTGCCAGCAGCTCGACAGGTTCTGGAAACACCATATATTTT. Its protein is CASSSTGSGNTIYF.

The chain has TRBV24-1 and TRBJ2-5; the D call may be TRBD1 or TRBD2 (7 bases each). Germline lookup yields CDR1 KGHDR and CDR2 SFDVKD. This CDR3 region has 13 residues. V was pared by 7 bases and J by 4 bases, with 12 bases between. The CDR3 loop reads CATSLRGGETQYF. The CDR3 nucleotides are TGTGCCACCAGCCTCAGGGGGGGAGAGACCCAGTACTTC.

The chain carries TRBV10-2 and TRBJ2-1; D gene unclear. Germline V gene lookup returns CDR1 WSHSY and CDR2 SAAADI. This CDR3 has 13 amino acids. Deletions cut 7 bases from V and 9 bases from J, with 16 bases between. Here the CDR3 reads CASTPAGGSEQFF. CDR3 DNA: TGCGCCAGCACACCCGCTGGTGGCTCTGAGCAGTTCTTC.

This clone was recorded once. The rearrangement links TRBV2 to TRBJ1-5; 7 bases match TRBD1. The CDR3 has 14 amino acids. Unmatched junction bases numbered 5, after V lost 4 bases and J lost 5 bases. Per the germline V gene, CDR1 is SNHLY and CDR2 is FYNNEI. CDR3 sequence reads: CASSAGQRHQPQHF. CDR3 nucleotides: TGTGCCAGCAGTGCGGGACAGCGACATCAGCCCCAGCATTTT.

This clone was detected only a few times. The chain is built from TRBV6-2 or TRBV6-3 and TRBJ1-6; tentative D call: TRBD1 (5 bases). CDR3 length: 13 amino acids. Germline CDR1 reads MNHEY; CDR2 reads SVGEGT. Deletions cut 3 bases from V and 9 bases from J, with 9 bases between. The CDR3 sequence is CASSYGGSSPLHF. CDR3 nucleotides: TGTGCCAGCAGTTATGGGGGGTCTTCACCCCTCCACTTT.

V usage is TRBV29-1 and J usage is TRBJ2-1, with D possibly being TRBD2 (6 bases). V dropped 7 bases and J dropped 0 bases, with 10 bases sitting between them. The CDR3 runs to 13 residues. CDR1 is SQVTM, CDR2 ANQGSEA, per germline. This chain's CDR3 is CSGGRDSYNEQFF. For the CDR3, the DNA is TGCAGCGGCGGGCGGGACTCCTACAATGAGCAGTTCTTC.

The table lists this clone with a few counts. This same CDR3 is encoded by further DNA sequences in the sample. The V gene is TRBV5-1, the J gene TRBJ1-1; no definite D call. The CDR3 is 13 amino acids. The ends were cut back, 0 bases at V and 1 base at J, with 4 bases in the middle. The germline V gene encodes CDR1 SGHRS and CDR2 YFSETQ. The CDR3 region has the DNA TGCGCCAGCAGCTTGGCCGGGAACACTGAAGCTTTCTTT. Protein: CASSLAGNTEAFF.

The chain carries TRBV5-6 and TRBJ1-1; 7 bases fit TRBD1. Trimming took 4 bases from V and 2 from J; bases not matched to a gene: 17. The CDR3 is 18 amino acids. Looked up from germline, CDR1 is SGHDT and CDR2 is YYEEEE. This CDR3 reads CASSRRWPLSGGNTEAFF. CDR3 coding DNA: TGTGCCAGCAGCCGACGGTGGCCCTTGTCAGGGGGAAACACTGAAGCTTTCTTT.